The entry below gives a single T cell receptor beta chain sequence along with its context. The table lists this clone with many counts. What this receptor recognizes is not known. Per-base qualities were not stored, and no clone one base away is much larger. Based on the germline V gene, the CDR1 and CDR2 sequences are LGHNA and YNFKEQ. The CDR3 sequence holds 17 residues, the cysteine and phenylalanine included. CDR3 DNA is the only sequence kept; it has 51 bases, read in frame from the first base. Trimmed from V: 0 bases; trimmed from J: 5 bases; junction bases lacking a gene match: 11. These data originate in a study of beta chain features in type 1 diabetes (dated by TCRdb to 2016 to 2019). Concerning the study at large: Mean age, gender distribution, total cell number and subset yield were not different between patients and healthy donors. A total of just under 110,000,000 sorted cells were examined across all samples, and RNA yield correlated strongly with the number of cells per subset. The study compared TCRB repertoires of sorted circulating CD4+ T cell subsets between recently diagnosed type 1 diabetes patients and matched healthy donors. Naive and central memory subsets were obtained from all 30 or so donors, but regulatory and stem cell-like memory subsets were isolated from only 8 patients and 8 healthy donors. Broader findings and caveats from the paper: Patients with type 1 diabetes made fewer insertions and deleted more nucleotides at VDJ recombination sites, implying thymic rearrangement abnormalities. HLA sub-analyses involved small numbers of individuals, so any influence of HLA type on TCRB rearrangement remained unresolved. Shorter templates might be favored by PCR, yet because patient and control samples were amplified and corrected together, any such skew would affect both groups equally. Type 1 diabetes patients showed a moderate but significant shortening of TCRB CDR3 length in all four CD4+ subsets. Because cDNA rather than genomic DNA was sequenced, highly expressing activated cells could have been over-represented, although no difference in activation and CD3 levels was found between groups. Naive, central memory and regulatory TCRB repertoires appeared more similar among patients than among healthy donors.

A single peripheral blood draw of about 116 mL on average was collected from each donor into heparinised tubes. A BD FACSAria II was used to sort naive, central memory, regulatory and stem cell-like memory CD4+ T cells with a panel that included CD45RO, CCR7, CD25, CD127, CD95 and CD27. Every sorted population had a purity above 95%. PBMCs were isolated immediately by Lymphoprep density gradient centrifugation and stained directly without culture. Samples were stained and sorted in pairs, with one healthy donor and one patient per experiment, so that batch effects were minimized. All of the isolated RNA was reverse transcribed with the High Capacity cDNA Reverse Transcription Kit, so expressed TCRB transcripts were sequenced. Deep immunoSEQ sequencing was performed on naive, central memory and regulatory T cell samples, with an average of around 3.4 million total reads per sample. Sorted cells were lysed in RLT buffer and RNA was extracted with DNase-treated RNeasy Micro or Mini kits, depending on cell number. To prevent cross-contamination, every cell subset was processed on its own, while patient and healthy donor samples were processed together. The immunoSEQ multiplex PCR was used to amplify TCRB sequences from cDNA, yielding 87-bp fragments that span the CDR3 region. Amplicons were sequenced on the Illumina HiSeq platform. On the authors' methods: Synthetic template baselines were used to correct PCR bias computationally, reads within Hamming distance 2 were collapsed together, and singletons that could not be merged were discarded. Reads were aligned to IMGT to assign V, D and J genes, CDR3 length, and insertions or deletions at six rearrangement sites. Within each subset, clonotype counts were normalized to the number of sorted cells before true diversity and Gini coefficients were calculated with the tcR R package. Repertoire sharing was quantified using the overlap coefficient calculated on TCRB nucleotide sequences. In its TCRdb copy, this immuneACCESS table keeps in-frame sequences only and misses some clones. Where compared with another copy, unresolved V genes explain less than half of these, and the others have no known cause. V and J calls plus clone size are reproduced from that table; the DNA served to infer D and trimming. In all, the sample holds a few hundred thousand clones, and 9.5% to 10% of those were seen once. The ten most abundant clones make up roughly 0.6% of the sample.

Here the chain combines TRBV4-2 and TRBJ1-1; 8 middle bases align to TRBD1. The specimen was central memory CD4+ T cells from blood. The sequence was collected from a man in his thirties or forties with type 1 diabetes. The DNA is as follows: TGTGCCAGCAGCCAAGAACCCGTCGGACAGGGAATAACTGAAGCTTTCTTT. It codes for CASSQEPVGQGITEAFF.